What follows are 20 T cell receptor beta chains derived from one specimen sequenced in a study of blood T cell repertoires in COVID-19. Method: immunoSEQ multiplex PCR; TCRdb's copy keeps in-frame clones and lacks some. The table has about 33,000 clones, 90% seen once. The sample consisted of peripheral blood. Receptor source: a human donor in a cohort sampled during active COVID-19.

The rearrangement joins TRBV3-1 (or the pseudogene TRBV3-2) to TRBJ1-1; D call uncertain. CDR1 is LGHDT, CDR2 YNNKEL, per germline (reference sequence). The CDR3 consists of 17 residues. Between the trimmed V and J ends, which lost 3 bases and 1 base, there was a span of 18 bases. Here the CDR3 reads CASSHSTKALTNTEAFF. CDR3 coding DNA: TGTGCCAGCAGCCACTCGACTAAGGCCCTCACGAACACTGAAGCTTTCTTT.

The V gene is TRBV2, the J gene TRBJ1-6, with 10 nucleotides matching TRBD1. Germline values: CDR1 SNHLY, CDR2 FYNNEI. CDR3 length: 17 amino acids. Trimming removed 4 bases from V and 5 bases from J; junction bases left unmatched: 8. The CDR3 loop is CASSGGQGRINNSPLHF. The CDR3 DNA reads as TGTGCCAGCAGTGGGGGACAGGGGCGAATTAATAATTCACCCCTCCACTTT.

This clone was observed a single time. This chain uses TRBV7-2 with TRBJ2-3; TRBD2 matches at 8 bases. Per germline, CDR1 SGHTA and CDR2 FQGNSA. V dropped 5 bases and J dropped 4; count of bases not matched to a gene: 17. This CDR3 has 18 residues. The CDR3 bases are TGTGCCAGCAGCCCGAAACCGAGGGGGACTAGATTCCCAGATACGCAGTATTTT. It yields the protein CASSPKPRGTRFPDTQYF.

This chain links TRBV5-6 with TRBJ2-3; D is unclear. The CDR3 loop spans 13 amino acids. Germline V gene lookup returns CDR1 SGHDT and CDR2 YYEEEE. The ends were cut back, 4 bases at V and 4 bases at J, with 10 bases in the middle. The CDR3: CASSPQEADTQYF. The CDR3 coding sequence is TGTGCCAGCAGCCCGCAGGAAGCAGATACGCAGTATTTT.

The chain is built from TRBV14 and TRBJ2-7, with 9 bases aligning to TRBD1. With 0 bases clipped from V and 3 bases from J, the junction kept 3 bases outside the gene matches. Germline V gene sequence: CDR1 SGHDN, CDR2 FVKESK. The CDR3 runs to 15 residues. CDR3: CASSQEGTGFYEQYF. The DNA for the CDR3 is TGTGCCAGCAGCCAAGAAGGGACAGGGTTCTACGAGCAGTACTTC.

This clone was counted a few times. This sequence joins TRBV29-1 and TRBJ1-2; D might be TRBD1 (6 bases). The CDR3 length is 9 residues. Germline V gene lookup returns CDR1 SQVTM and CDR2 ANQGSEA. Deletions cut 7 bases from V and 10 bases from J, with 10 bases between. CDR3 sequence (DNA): TGCAGCGCCGGGACATACTACACCTTC. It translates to CSAGTYYTF.

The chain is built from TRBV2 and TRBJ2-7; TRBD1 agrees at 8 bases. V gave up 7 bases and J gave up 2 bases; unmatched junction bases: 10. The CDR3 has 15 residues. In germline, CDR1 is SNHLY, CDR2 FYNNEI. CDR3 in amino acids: CASTQRGQGPYEQYF. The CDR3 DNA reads TGTGCCAGCACCCAGCGCGGACAGGGTCCCTACGAGCAGTACTTC.

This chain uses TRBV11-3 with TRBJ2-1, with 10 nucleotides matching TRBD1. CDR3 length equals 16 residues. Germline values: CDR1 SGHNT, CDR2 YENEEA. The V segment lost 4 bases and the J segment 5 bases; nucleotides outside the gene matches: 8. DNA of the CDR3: TGTGCCAGCAGCTCAAACTCGGGACAGGGGAACAATGAGCAGTTCTTC. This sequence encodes CASSSNSGQGNNEQFF.

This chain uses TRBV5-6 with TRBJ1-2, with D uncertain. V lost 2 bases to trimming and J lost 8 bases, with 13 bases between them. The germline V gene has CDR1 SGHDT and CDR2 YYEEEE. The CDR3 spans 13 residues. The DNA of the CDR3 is TGTGCCAGCAGCTTCGACGGGAGACTCGGCTACACCTTC. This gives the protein CASSFDGRLGYTF.

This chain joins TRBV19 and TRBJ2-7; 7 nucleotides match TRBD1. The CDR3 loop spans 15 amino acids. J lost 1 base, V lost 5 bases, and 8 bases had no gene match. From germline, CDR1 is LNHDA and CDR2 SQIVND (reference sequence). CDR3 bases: TGTGCCAGTAGTGGCCCGGGACAGTTATCCTACGAGCAGTACTTC. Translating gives CASSGPGQLSYEQYF.

This CDR3 reads CATSDLVRNEQFF. In nucleotides, the CDR3 is TGTGCCACCAGTGATTTGGTTCGTAATGAGCAGTTCTTC. The chain recombines TRBV24-1 with TRBJ2-1; no definite D call. Trimming took 0 bases from V and 7 from J, leaving 6 bases between them. The germline V gene has CDR1 KGHDR and CDR2 SFDVKD. The length of the CDR3 is 13 residues.

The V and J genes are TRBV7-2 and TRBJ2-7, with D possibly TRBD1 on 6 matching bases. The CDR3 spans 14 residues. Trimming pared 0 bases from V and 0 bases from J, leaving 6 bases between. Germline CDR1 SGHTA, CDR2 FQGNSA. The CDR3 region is CASSLAGGSYEQYF. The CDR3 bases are TGTGCCAGCAGCTTAGCAGGGGGCTCCTACGAGCAGTACTTC.

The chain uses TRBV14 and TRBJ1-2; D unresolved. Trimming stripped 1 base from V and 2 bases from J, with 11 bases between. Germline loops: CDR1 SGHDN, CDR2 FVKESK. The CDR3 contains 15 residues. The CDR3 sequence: CASSQAGVTNYGYTF. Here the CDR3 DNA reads TGTGCCAGCAGCCAAGCCGGGGTGACAAACTATGGCTACACCTTC.

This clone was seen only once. The CDR3 here is CASSQEAGTDTQYF. The DNA of the CDR3 is TGTGCCAGCAGCCAAGAAGCAGGAACAGATACGCAGTATTTT. V gene TRBV3-1 (or the pseudogene TRBV3-2) combines with J gene TRBJ2-3; D ambiguous. In germline, CDR1 is LGHDT, CDR2 YNNKEL (reference sequence). The CDR3 contains 14 residues. Trimming took 0 bases from V and 3 from J, leaving 7 bases between them.

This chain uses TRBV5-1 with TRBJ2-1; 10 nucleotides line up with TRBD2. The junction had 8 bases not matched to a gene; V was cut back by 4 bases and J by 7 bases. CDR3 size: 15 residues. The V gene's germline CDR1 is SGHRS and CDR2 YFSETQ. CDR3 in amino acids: CASSLLAGFANEQFF. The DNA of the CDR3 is TGCGCCAGCAGCCTACTAGCGGGATTCGCTAATGAGCAGTTCTTC.

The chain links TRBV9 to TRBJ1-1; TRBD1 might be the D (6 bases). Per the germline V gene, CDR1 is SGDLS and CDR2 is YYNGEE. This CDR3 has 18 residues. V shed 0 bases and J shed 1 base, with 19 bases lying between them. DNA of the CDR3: TGTGCCAGCAGCGTAGAACGGTCGGGGGGGCCTGGGAACACTGAAGCTTTCTTT. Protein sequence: CASSVERSGGPGNTEAFF.

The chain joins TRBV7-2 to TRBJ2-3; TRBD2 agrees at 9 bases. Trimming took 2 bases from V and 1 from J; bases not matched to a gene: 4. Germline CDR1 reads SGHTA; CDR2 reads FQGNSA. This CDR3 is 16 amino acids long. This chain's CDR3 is CASSLFASGGTDTQYF. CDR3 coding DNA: TGTGCCAGCAGCTTATTCGCTAGCGGGGGCACAGATACGCAGTATTTT.

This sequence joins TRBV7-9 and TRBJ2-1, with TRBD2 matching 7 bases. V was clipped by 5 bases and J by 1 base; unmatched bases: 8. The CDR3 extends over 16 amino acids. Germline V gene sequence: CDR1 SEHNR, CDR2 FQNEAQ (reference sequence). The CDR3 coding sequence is TGTGCCAGCAGCATCGGCGGGAGCCGGTCCTACAATGAGCAGTTCTTC. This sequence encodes CASSIGGSRSYNEQFF.

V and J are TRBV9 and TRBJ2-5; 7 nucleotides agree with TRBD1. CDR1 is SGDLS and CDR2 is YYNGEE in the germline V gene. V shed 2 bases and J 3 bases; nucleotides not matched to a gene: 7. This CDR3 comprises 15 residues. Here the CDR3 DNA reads TGTGCCAGCAGCGTGACCGGGACAGAGAAAGAGACCCAGTACTTC. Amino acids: CASSVTGTEKETQYF.

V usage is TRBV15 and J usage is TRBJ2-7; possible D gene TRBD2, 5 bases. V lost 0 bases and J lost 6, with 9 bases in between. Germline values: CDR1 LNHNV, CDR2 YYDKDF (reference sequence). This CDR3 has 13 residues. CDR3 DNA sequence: TGTGCCACCAGCAGAGATGACGGGGTCGAGCAGTACTTC. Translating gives CATSRDDGVEQYF.